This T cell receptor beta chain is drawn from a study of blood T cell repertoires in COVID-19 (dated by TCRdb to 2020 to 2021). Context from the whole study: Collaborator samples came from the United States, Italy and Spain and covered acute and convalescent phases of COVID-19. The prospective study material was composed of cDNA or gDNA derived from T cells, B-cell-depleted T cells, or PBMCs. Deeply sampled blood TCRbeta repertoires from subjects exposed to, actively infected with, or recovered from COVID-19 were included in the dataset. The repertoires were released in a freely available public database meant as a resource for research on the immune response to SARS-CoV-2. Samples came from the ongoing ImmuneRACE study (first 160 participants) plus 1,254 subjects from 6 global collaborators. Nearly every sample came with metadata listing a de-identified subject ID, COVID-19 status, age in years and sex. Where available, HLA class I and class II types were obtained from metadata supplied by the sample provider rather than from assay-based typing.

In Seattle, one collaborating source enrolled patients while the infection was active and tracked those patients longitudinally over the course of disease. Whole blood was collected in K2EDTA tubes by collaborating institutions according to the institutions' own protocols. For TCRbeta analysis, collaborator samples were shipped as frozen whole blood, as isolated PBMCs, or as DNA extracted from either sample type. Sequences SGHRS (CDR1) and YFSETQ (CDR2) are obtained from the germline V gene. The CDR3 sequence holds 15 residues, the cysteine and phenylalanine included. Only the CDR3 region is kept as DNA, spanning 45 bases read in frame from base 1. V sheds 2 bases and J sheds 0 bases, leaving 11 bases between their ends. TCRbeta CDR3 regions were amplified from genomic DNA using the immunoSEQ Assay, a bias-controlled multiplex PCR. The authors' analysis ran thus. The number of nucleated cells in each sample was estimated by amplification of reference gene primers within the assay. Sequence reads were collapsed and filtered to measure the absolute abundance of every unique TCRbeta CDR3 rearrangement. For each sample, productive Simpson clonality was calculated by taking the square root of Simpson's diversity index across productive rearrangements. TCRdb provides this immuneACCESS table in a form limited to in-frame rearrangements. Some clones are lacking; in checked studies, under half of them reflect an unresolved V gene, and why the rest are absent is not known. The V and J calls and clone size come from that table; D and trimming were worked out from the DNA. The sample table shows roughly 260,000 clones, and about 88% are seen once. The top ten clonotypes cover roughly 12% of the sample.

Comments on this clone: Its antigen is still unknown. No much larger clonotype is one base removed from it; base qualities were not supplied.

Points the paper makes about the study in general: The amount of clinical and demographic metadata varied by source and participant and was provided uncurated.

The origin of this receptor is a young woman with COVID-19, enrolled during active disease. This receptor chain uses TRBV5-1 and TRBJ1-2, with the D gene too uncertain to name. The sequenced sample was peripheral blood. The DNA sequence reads TGCGCCAGCAGCTTAAGGCCGGGAACTAACTATGGCTACACCTTC. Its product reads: CASSLRPGTNYGYTF. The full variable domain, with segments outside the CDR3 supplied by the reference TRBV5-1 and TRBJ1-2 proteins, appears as KAGVTQTPRYLIKTRGQQVTLSCSPISGHRSVSWYQQTPGQGLQFLFEYFSETQRNKGNFPGRFSGRQFSNSRSEMNVSTLELGDSALYLCASSLRPGTNYGYTFGSGTRLTVV.